This TCR beta chain was profiled in a study of cytomegalovirus exposure and HLA in healthy donors. Findings of the study overall: The classifier, whose performance was assessed in both the original and validation cohorts, reportedly diagnosed cytomegalovirus status with high specificity and sensitivity.

This CDR3 contains 15 residues. The V end was cut by 4 bases, the J end by 9 bases, with 19 bases between. Germline CDR1 is MNHNS and CDR2 is SASEGT. With regard to this clone: The antigen remains undetermined.

Here immunoSEQ multiplex PCR was the method, and the copy in TCRdb shows in-frame clones only, minus some. The table lists some 140,000 clones, roughly nine tenths of them singletons. This chain links TRBV6-1 with TRBJ2-1; D may be TRBD2 (6 bases). Sequencing input: PBMCs. The clonotype comes from a woman between 18 and 29 years old in good health and CMV-seropositive. The CDR3 is CASSVVRDRNGEQFF. The CDR3 DNA reads as TGTGCCAGCAGTGTAGTGCGGGACCGGAACGGTGAGCAGTTCTTC.